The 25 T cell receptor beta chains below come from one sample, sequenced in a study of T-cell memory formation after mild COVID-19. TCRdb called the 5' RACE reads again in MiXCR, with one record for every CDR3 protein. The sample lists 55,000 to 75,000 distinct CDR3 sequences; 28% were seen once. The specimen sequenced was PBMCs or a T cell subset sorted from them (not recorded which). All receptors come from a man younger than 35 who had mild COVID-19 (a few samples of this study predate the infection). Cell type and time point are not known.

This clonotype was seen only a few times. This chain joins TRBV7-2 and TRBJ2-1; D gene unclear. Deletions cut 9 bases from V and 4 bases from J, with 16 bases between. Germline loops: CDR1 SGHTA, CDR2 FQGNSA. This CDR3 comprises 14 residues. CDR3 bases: TGTGCCAGTGACAAAACCGAAGTTTACAATGAGCAGTTCTTC. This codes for CASDKTEVYNEQFF.

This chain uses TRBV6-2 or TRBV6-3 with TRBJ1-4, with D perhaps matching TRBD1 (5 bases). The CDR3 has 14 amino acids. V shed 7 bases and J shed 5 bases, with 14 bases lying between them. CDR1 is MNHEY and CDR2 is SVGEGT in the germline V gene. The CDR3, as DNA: TGTGCCAGCACCCCGGGACGTGAGAATGAAAAACTGTTTTTT. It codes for CASTPGRENEKLFF.

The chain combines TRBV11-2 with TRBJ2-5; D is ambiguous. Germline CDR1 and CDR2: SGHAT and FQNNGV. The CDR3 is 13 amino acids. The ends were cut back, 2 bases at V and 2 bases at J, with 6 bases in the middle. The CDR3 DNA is TGTGCCAGCAGCTTATACGGTCAAGAGACCCAGTACTTC. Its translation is CASSLYGQETQYF.

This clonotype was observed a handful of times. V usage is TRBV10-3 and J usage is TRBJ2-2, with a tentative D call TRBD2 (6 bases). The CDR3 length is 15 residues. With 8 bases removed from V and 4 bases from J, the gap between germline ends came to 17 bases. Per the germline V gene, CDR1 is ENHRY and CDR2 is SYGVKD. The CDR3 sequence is CAIGDGGGSTGELFF. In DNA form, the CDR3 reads TGTGCCATCGGGGACGGAGGAGGGAGCACCGGGGAGCTGTTTTTT.

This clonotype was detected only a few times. CDR3: CASSLIGAETQYF. The CDR3 region has the DNA TGTGCCAGCAGCTTAATAGGGGCAGAGACCCAGTACTTC. The V gene is TRBV7-3, the J gene TRBJ2-5, with a tentative D call TRBD1 (5 bases). The CDR3 loop spans 13 amino acids. CDR1 is SGHTA and CDR2 is FQGTGA in the germline V gene. V dropped 1 base and J dropped 4 bases, with 7 bases sitting between them.

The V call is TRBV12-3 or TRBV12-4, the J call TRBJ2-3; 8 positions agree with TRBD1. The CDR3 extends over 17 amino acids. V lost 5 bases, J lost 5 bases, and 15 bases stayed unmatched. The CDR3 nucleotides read TGTGCCAGCAGTCCGAGTCCGACAGGGGCTTTTGGAGATACGCAGTATTTT. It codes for CASSPSPTGAFGDTQYF.

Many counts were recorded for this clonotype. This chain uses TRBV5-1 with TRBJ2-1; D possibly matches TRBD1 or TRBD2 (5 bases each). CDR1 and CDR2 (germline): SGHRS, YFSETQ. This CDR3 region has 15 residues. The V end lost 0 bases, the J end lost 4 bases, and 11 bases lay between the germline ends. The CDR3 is CASSLDGGPYNEQFF. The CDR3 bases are TGCGCCAGCAGCTTGGATGGGGGTCCGTACAATGAGCAGTTCTTC.

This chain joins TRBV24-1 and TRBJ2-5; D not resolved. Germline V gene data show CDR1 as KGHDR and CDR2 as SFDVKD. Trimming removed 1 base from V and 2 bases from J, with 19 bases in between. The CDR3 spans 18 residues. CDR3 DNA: TGTGCCACCAGTGATTTTGTCCAGCCCGGAATCTTACAAGAGACCCAGTACTTC. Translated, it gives CATSDFVQPGILQETQYF.

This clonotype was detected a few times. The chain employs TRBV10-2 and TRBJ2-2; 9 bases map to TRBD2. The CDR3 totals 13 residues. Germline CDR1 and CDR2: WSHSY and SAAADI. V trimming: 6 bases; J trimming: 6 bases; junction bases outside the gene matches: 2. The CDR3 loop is CASSQRGAGELFF. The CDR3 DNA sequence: TGCGCCAGCAGCCAGCGGGGGGCCGGGGAGCTGTTTTTT.

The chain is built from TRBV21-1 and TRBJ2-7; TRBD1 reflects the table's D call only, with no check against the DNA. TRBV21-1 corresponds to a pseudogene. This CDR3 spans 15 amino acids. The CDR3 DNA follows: TGTGCCAGCAGCAGCGTCGACAGGCATTTCTACGAGCAGTACGTC. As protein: CASSSVDRHFYEQYV.

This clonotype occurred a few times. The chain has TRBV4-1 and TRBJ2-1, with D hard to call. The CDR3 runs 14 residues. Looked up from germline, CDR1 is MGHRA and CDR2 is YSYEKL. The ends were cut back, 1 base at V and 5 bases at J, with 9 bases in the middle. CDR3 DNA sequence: TGCGCCAGCAGCCAAGTTGGAGTAAACAATGAGCAGTTCTTC. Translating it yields CASSQVGVNNEQFF.

CDR3 loop: CASSLAPGQETQYF. Here the CDR3 DNA reads TGCGCCAGCAGCTTGGCCCCAGGGCAAGAGACCCAGTACTTC. The chain employs TRBV5-1 and TRBJ2-5, with D perhaps TRBD1 (5 bases). The V gene's germline CDR1 is SGHRS and CDR2 YFSETQ. The length of the CDR3 is 14 residues. V was pared by 0 bases and J by 2 bases, with 8 bases between. The full variable domain, with the rest looked up from reference TRBV5-1 and TRBJ2-5, is KAGVTQTPRYLIKTRGQQVTLSCSPISGHRSVSWYQQTPGQGLQFLFEYFSETQRNKGNFPGRFSGRQFSNSRSEMNVSTLELGDSALYLCASSLAPGQETQYFGPGTRLLVL.

CDR3 nucleotide sequence: TGTGCCAGCAGTTTAGGGGGCAGGCACACTGAAGCTTTCTTT. Its translation: CASSLGGRHTEAFF. V usage is TRBV12-3 or TRBV12-4 and J usage is TRBJ1-1; TRBD1 is a possible D gene (5 bases). The CDR3 runs to 14 residues. V gave up 1 base and J gave up 3 bases, with 9 bases separating them.

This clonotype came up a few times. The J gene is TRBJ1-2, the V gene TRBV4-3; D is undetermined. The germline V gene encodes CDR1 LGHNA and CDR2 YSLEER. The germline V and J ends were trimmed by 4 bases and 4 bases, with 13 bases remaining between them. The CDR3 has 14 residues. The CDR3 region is CASSRLERPYGYTF. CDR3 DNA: TGCGCCAGCAGCCGGCTTGAGAGACCCTATGGCTACACCTTC.

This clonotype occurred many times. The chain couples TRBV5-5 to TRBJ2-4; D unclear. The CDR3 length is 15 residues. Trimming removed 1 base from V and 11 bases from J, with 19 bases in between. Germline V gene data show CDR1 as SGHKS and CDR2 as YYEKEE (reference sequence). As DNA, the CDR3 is TGTGCCAGCAGCTTGCTCACAGCCGAGCTTATAGTTCAGTACTTC. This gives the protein CASSLLTAELIVQYF.

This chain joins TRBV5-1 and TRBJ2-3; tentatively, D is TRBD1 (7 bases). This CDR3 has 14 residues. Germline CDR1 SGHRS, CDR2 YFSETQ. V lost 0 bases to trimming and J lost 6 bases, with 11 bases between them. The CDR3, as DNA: TGCGCCAGCAGCTTGGAGGGGGCGGGGGATACGCAGTATTTT. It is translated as CASSLEGAGDTQYF.

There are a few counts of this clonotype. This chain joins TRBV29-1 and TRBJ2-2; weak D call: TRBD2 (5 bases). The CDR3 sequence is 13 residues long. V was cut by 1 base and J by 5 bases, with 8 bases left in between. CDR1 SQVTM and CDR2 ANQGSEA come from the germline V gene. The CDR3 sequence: CSVEGRGTGELFF. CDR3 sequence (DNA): TGCAGCGTTGAAGGCCGCGGGACCGGGGAGCTGTTTTTT.

The CDR3 nucleotides read TGTGCCAGCAGCGACCGACAGCCCTACGAGCAGTACTTC. It specifies CASSDRQPYEQYF. The chain uses TRBV7-2 and TRBJ2-7, with D tentatively TRBD1 (5 bases). V lost 5 bases and J 2 bases, leaving 10 bases between the germline ends. The length of the CDR3 is 13 residues. Germline assignment: CDR1 SGHTA and CDR2 FQGNSA.

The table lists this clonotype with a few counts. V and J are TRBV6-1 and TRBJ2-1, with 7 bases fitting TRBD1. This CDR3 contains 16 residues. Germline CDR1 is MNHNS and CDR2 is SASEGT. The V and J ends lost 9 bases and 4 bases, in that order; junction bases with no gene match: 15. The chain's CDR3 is CASSGRWDSRYNEQFF. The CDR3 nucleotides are TGTGCCAGTTCGGGACGGTGGGACAGCCGTTACAATGAGCAGTTCTTC.

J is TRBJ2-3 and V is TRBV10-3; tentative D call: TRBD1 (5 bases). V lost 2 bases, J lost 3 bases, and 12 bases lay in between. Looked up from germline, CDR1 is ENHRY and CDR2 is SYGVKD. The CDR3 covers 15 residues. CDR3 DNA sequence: TGTGCCATCAGTGAGAAGCAGGGCTTTACAGATACGCAGTATTTT. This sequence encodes CAISEKQGFTDTQYF.

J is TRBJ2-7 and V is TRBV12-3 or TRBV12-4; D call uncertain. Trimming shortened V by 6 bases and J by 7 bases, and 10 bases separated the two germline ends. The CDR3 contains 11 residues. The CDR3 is CASSRTGEQYF. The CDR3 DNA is TGTGCCAGCAGCCGCACGGGTGAGCAGTACTTC.

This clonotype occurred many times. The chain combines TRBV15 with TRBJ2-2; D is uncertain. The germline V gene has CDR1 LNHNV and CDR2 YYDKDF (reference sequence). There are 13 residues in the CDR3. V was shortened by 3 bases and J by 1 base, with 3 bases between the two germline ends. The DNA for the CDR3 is TGTGCCACCAGCAGCCTGAACACCGGGGAGCTGTTTTTT. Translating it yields CATSSLNTGELFF.

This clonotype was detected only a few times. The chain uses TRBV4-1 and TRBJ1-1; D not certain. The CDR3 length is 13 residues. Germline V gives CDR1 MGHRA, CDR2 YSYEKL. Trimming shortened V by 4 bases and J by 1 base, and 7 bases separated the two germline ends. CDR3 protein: CASSPRENTEAFF. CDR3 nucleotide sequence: TGCGCCAGCAGCCCTAGAGAGAACACTGAAGCTTTCTTT.

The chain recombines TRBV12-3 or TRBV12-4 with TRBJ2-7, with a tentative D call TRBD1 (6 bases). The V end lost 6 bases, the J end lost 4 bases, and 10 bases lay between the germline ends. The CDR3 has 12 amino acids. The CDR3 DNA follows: TGTGCCAGCAGCCCACAGGGTTACGAGCAGTACTTC. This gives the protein CASSPQGYEQYF.

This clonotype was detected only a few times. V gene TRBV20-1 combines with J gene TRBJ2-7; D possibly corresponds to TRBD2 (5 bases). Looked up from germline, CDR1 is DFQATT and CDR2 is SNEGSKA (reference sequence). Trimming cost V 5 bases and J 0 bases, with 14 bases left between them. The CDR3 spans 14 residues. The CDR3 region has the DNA TGCAGTGCTGTACCACCGGGATACTCCTACGAGCAGTACTTC. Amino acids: CSAVPPGYSYEQYF.